These 17 T cell receptor beta chains originate from one sample sequenced in a study of T cell clonality in common variable immunodeficiency. TCRdb keeps only in-frame clones here, not all; method: immunoSEQ multiplex PCR. In total the sample includes 20,000 to 30,000 clones, none of them seen once. Study findings and constraints: Common variable immunodeficiency TCR beta sequences reportedly had fewer deletions and N-nucleotide insertions.

These TCRs' antigens remain unknown. The specimen was peripheral blood mononuclear cells. These receptor sequences come from a human donor with common variable immunodeficiency.

This clone appeared many times. The read falls 3 residues short of the CDR3 end, and the missing part is taken from the germline J gene. The V and J genes are TRBV5-1 and TRBJ2-5; D uncertain. Germline V gene sequence: CDR1 SGHRS, CDR2 YFSETQ. Trimming stripped 4 bases from V and 5 bases from J, with 18 bases between. This CDR3 contains 15 residues. CDR3 sequence: CASSEQNGLWETQYF. Partial CDR3 DNA: TGCGCCAGCAGCGAACAGAATGGATTGTGGGAGACC.

This clone was observed at least ten times. CDR3 residues: CASTPNFSYEQYF. The sequenced part of the CDR3 DNA is TGTGCCAGCACCCCCAACTTCTCCTACGAG. J is TRBJ2-7 and V is TRBV7-2; D is uncertain. The read terminates 3 residues before the CDR3 end, so the remaining end is supplied by the germline J gene. This CDR3 has 13 residues. Trimming took off 7 bases at V and 0 bases at J, with 10 bases between the two ends. In germline, CDR1 is SGHTA, CDR2 FQGNSA.

This clone counts as medium-sized. Read data end 3 residues before the CDR3 end; the end is taken from the germline J gene. V is TRBV2 and J is TRBJ2-7; D is perhaps TRBD1 or TRBD2 (5 bases each). V was pared by 6 bases and J by 0 bases, with 15 bases between. Germline loops: CDR1 SNHLY, CDR2 FYNNEI. This CDR3 contains 15 residues. CDR3 DNA (partial): TGTGCCAGCAGAGCAGGGTTGGGGAGCTCCTACGAG. This translates into CASRAGLGSSYE. The whole CDR3 region reads CASRAGLGSSYEQYF.

This clone was picked up many times. Germline is not matched at one junction end, which may reflect a read error. Read coverage stops 3 residues before the CDR3 terminus; the germline J gene supplies the remainder. V gene TRBV5-1 combines with J gene TRBJ2-3, with D unclear. This CDR3 is 15 amino acids long. CDR1 and CDR2 (germline): SGHRS, YFSETQ. The CDR3 bases that were read are TGCGCCAGCAGCCTAGTAACCTTCAGCACATATACG. Residues: CASSLVTFSTYT. The full CDR3 is CASSLVTFSTYTQYF.

This clone showed up many times. The observed sequence ends 3 residues before the CDR3 terminus, with the missing tail filled in from the germline J gene. The chain combines TRBV12-3 or TRBV12-4 with TRBJ2-7, with 9 bases fitting TRBD2. Trimming at V came to 5 bases and at J to 0 bases, leaving 5 bases not matched to a gene. There are 15 residues in the CDR3. The CDR3 protein is CASSERAGGSYEQYF. The part of the CDR3 DNA that was read is TGTGCCAGCAGTGAACGAGCGGGAGGCTCCTACGAG.

This clone came up a few times. The DNA ends 3 residues before the CDR3 does, and the rest of the CDR3 is filled in from the germline J gene. V gene TRBV7-2 combines with J gene TRBJ2-2; D gene unclear. Between the trimmed V and J ends, which lost 1 base and 2 bases, there was a span of 5 bases. CDR3 length: 14 residues. Germline loops: CDR1 SGHTA, CDR2 FQGNSA. The sequenced part of the CDR3 DNA is TGTGCCAGCAGCTTAGATAGTAACACCGGGGAG. This encodes CASSLDSNTGE. The whole CDR3 is CASSLDSNTGELFF.

This clone appeared many times. Read data end 3 residues before the CDR3 end; the end is taken from the germline J gene. V usage is TRBV20-1 and J usage is TRBJ1-5; D gene ambiguous. This CDR3 contains 13 residues. Germline V CDR1 and CDR2: DFQATT, SNEGSKA (reference sequence). Trimming stripped 3 bases from V and 5 bases from J, with 11 bases between. Partial CDR3 DNA: TGCAGTGCTAGGGAGGACGGGGATCAGCCC. This encodes CSAREDGDQP. The full-length CDR3 reads as CSAREDGDQPQHF.

This clone came up a few times. The observed sequence ends 3 residues before the CDR3 terminus, with the missing tail filled in from the germline J gene. This sequence joins TRBV18 and TRBJ2-2; D ambiguous. The V end lost 2 bases, the J end lost 6 bases, and 10 bases lay between the germline ends. In germline, CDR1 is KGHSH, CDR2 LQKENI. This CDR3 has 14 amino acids. CDR3 region: CASSPSLGSGELFF. CDR3 DNA, as far as it was read: TGTGCCAGCTCACCATCCCTCGGGTCCGGGGAG. Full variable domain (outside the CDR3, taken from reference TRBV18 and TRBJ2-2): NAGVMQNPRHLVRRRGQEARLRCSPMKGHSHVYWYRQLPEEGLKFMVYLQKENIIDESGMPKERFSAEFPKEGPSILRIQQVVRGDSAAYFCASSPSLGSGELFFGEGSRLTVL.

At least ten counts were recorded for this clone. Other DNA sequences in this specimen translate into the identical CDR3. The CDR3 protein is CASSGLAGGPDTQYF. CDR3 DNA (partial): TGTGCCAGCAGTGGACTAGCGGGAGGGCCAGATACG. The V call is TRBV6-1, the J call TRBJ2-3, with 14 nucleotides matching TRBD2. The observed sequence ends 3 residues before the CDR3 terminus, with the missing tail filled in from the germline J gene. The CDR3 contains 15 residues. Trimming cost V 4 bases and J 4 bases; bases outside gene matches: 1. Germline V lookup: CDR1 MNHNS, CDR2 SASEGT.

This clone was detected ten times or more. Read sequence stops 3 residues before the CDR3 end, and the germline J gene provides the missing end. This chain links TRBV11-3 with TRBJ1-3; 7 nucleotides match TRBD1. Germline CDR1 SGHNT, CDR2 YENEEA. Trimming at V came to 5 bases and at J to 4 bases, leaving 2 bases not matched to a gene. The CDR3 covers 13 residues. CDR3 residues: CASSQGQGNTIYF. CDR3 DNA (partial): TGTGCCAGCAGCCAGGGACAGGGAAACACC.

This clone was recorded many times. The sequence runs out 3 residues before the end of the CDR3; the remainder is reconstructed from the germline J gene. This chain connects TRBV6-2 or TRBV6-3 to TRBJ2-7; 12 bases are shared with TRBD2. The germline V gene has CDR1 MNHEY and CDR2 SVGEGT. This CDR3 is built from 15 residues. After removal of 7 bases from V and 6 bases from J, the junction contained 10 bases not matched to a gene. CDR3 bases read: TGTGCCAGCACGCCACGACTAGCGGGAGCGGCCGAG. Its translation: CASTPRLAGAAE. Given in full, the CDR3 is CASTPRLAGAAEQYF.

This clone was counted many times. The missing CDR3 end, 3 residues past where the read stops, is filled in from the germline J gene. This rearrangement joins TRBV18 to TRBJ2-5; 15 bases align to TRBD2. This CDR3 is built from 16 residues. J gave up 2 bases and V 3 bases, and 1 base lay outside the gene matches. Per the germline V gene, CDR1 is KGHSH and CDR2 is LQKENI. The sequenced part of the CDR3 DNA is TGTGCCAGCTCACCGGGACTAGCGGGGGGACAAGAGACC. Encoded protein: CASSPGLAGGQET. The full CDR3 sequence reads CASSPGLAGGQETQYF.

This clone was detected many times. The read falls 3 residues short of the CDR3 end, and the missing part is taken from the germline J gene. The V call is TRBV2, the J call TRBJ2-3; TRBD2 might be the D (5 bases). V lost 4 bases and J lost 4, with 15 bases in between. This CDR3 has 15 amino acids. Germline V lookup: CDR1 SNHLY, CDR2 FYNNEI. Partial CDR3 DNA: TGTGCCAGCAGTGTTGGGCTAGCCCGCGCAGATACG. The encoded protein is CASSVGLARADT. The whole CDR3 sequence reads CASSVGLARADTQYF.

As concerns this clone: The read terminates 3 residues before the CDR3 end, so the remaining end is supplied by the germline J gene. The genes are TRBV19 and TRBJ1-5; 8 bases fit TRBD1. The junction had 3 bases not matched to a gene; V was cut back by 6 bases and J by 5 bases. CDR1 is LNHDA, CDR2 SQIVND, per germline (reference sequence). This CDR3 is built from 13 residues. CDR3 bases read: TGTGCCAGTAGAAAGGACAGGGATCAGCCC. Residues: CASRKDRDQP. The full CDR3 sequence reads CASRKDRDQPQHF. Full variable domain (remainder filled in from reference TRBV19 and TRBJ1-5): DGGITQSPKYLFRKEGQNVTLSCEQNLNHDAMYWYRQDPGQGLRLIYYSQIVNDFQKGDIAEGYSVSREKKESFPLTVTSAQKNPTAFYLCASRKDRDQPQHFGDGTRLSIL.

In its sample, this clone was seen many times. The sequenced fragment ends 3 residues before the CDR3 boundary, so the rest is inferred from the germline J gene. The gene calls are TRBV19 and TRBJ2-7; the match to TRBD2 covers 14 bases. Germline V gene sequence: CDR1 LNHDA, CDR2 SQIVND (reference sequence). This CDR3 spans 16 amino acids. With 3 bases clipped from V and 3 bases from J, the junction kept 4 bases outside the gene matches. The CDR3: CASSMGLAGENYEQYF. The CDR3 DNA, read in part, is TGTGCCAGTAGTATGGGACTAGCGGGGGAAAACTACGAG.

The sample holds a few counts of this clone. Coverage ceases 3 residues before the CDR3 finishes, and the germline J gene fills in the end. The chain joins TRBV10-3 to TRBJ2-7; 10 positions match TRBD1. The CDR3 sequence is 13 residues long. From germline, CDR1 is ENHRY and CDR2 SYGVKD. Losses at the gene ends were 8 bases for V and 4 bases for J; bases not matched to a gene: 5. The CDR3 loop is CAIGRQGAYEQYF. The DNA read from the CDR3 is TGTGCCATCGGCAGACAGGGGGCATACGAG.

This clone was seen only a few times. Read data end 3 residues before the CDR3 end; the end is taken from the germline J gene. V is TRBV2 and J is TRBJ2-1; D remains ambiguous. Germline CDR1 and CDR2: SNHLY and FYNNEI. CDR3 size: 12 residues. V was clipped by 6 bases and J by 9 bases, with 12 bases between them. CDR3 DNA (partial): TGTGCCAGCAGGCCGCTGCGCCTTGAG. This gives the protein CASRPLRLE. The whole CDR3 protein reads CASRPLRLEQFF.